This TCR beta chain was observed in a study of blood T cells in healthy people across ages. The overall study: In model experiments, template switching was able to capture about one barcoded beta molecule for every two T cells that were present. Overall study results and limits: Versus aged donors, long-lived donors had higher diversity and more naive CD4+ cells.

V shed 5 bases and J 8 bases; nucleotides not matched to a gene: 10. The CDR3 has 15 residues. This clonotype came up a few times. Its antigen remains unknown. Then a second PCR, running roughly 7 to 11 cycles, was carried out with a sample-barcoded 5' primer and a J-beta primer mix. TCRdb re-called the 5' RACE reads through MiXCR, storing one row per CDR3 protein. In the table there are 550,000 to 800,000 distinct CDR3 sequences, roughly 21% of which are singletons. This sequence was found in a man aged 70-80 years in good health. Source material: blood. The chain links TRBV12-3 or TRBV12-4 to TRBJ2-1; 9 bases line up with TRBD1. Here the CDR3 reads CASSPRDRVEDEQFF. The CDR3 nucleotides are TGTGCCAGCAGTCCCCGGGACAGGGTAGAGGATGAGCAGTTCTTC.